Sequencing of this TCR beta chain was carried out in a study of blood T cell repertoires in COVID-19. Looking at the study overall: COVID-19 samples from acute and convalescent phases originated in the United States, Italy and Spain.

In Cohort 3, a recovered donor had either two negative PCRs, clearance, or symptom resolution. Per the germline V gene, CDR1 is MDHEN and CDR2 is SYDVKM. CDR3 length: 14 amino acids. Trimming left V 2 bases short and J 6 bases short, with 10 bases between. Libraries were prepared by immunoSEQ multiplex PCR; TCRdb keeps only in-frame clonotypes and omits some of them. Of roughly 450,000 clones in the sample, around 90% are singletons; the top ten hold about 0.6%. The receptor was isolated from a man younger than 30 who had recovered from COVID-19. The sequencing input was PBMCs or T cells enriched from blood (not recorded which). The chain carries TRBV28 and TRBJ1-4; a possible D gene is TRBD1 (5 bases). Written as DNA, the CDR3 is TGTGCCAGCAGTTTAAGCGGGGGGGATGAAAAACTGTTTTTT. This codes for CASSLSGGDEKLFF.